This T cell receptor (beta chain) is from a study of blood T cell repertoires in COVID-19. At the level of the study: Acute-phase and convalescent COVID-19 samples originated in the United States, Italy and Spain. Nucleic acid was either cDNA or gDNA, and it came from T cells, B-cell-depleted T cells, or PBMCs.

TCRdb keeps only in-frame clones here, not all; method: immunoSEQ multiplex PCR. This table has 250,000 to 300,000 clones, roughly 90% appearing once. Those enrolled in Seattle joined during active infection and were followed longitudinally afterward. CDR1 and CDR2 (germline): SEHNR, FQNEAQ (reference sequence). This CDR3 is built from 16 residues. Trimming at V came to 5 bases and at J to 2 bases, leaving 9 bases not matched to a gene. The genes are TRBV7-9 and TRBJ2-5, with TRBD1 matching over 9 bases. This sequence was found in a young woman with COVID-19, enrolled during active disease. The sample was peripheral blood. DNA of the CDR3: TGTGCCAGCAGCGTACGCGGACAGGGGACACAAGAGACCCAGTACTTC. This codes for CASSVRGQGTQETQYF.